Detailed here is one T cell receptor beta chain. It lacks a known antigen. Qualities for individual bases were not recorded, and no much larger clone is one base off. The cohort consisted of 650 to 700 healthy bone marrow donors. At the time of sampling, every cohort member was nominally healthy, though immune exposures that went unrecorded were likely present. The donor tested CMV seropositive, placing the donor among the 310 or so seropositive members of the cohort. A peripheral blood sample was provided by each donor, and peripheral blood mononuclear cells were used for TCR beta sequencing. Genomic DNA was extracted from the blood cell samples with the Qiagen DNeasy Blood Extraction Kit. Cut back by 3 bases and 11 bases, the V and J ends lie 7 bases apart. Looking up the germline V gene (reference sequence) yields CDR1 LNHDA and CDR2 SQIVND. Inclusive of the bounding cysteine and phenylalanine, the CDR3 is 11 residues long. Only the CDR3 DNA is retained, 33 bases long and in frame from the first base.

These data originate in a study of cytomegalovirus exposure and HLA in healthy donors (dated by TCRdb to about 2017). About the full investigation: In an earlier analysis of about 560 of the donors, approximately 300 Gb of sequence data and just under 120 million unique TCR beta sequences from roughly 180 million T cells were reported. Typing coverage differed by locus: A, B, C, DRB1 and DQB1 were typed in roughly 620-630 donors, DQA1 in 522, DPA1 in some 570, and DPB1 in just under 490. A later analysis re-examined previously published TCR beta repertoires from just over 650 donors and added high-resolution HLA genotyping to investigate patterns of TCR occurrence. All discovery cohort repertoires had been generated on a single sequencing platform. A few DR-DQ haplotypes were treated as single units for association and clustering because of strong linkage in the cohort. Among some 410 genotyped donors of the cohort, an average of about 240,000 unique TCR beta nucleotide sequences was sequenced per donor, of which 15% to 20% were non-productive. The study profiled the T cell repertoires of 500 to 800 subjects by immunosequencing and related them to cytomegalovirus serostatus. Both class I and class II loci were covered by HLA typing, at four-digit resolution. Among the roughly 400 genotyped donors, 75% to 90% belonged to the genetic ancestry cluster associated with self-reported Caucasian donors. Donor age, sex, ethnicity and CMV serostatus were compiled alongside the repertoire data. To decide whether each TCR beta V gene segment behaved as functional or pseudogenic, an earlier analysis of fewer than 750 of the donors relied on high-throughput TCR beta sequencing. Along with the approximately 650-subject first cohort, a separate validation cohort of 120 different subjects was used. Rather than drawing on any new phenotypic data, the later analysis identified candidate immune exposures from TCR beta sequences and the way those sequences occurred across donors. Genome-wide SNP genotypes for about three fifths of the roughly 670 donors were used in a later genetic analysis, which treated that subset as a discovery cohort. Around 320 gigabases of sequencing data and tens of millions of unique TCR sequences were included in an early release covering 550 to 800 HLA-typed donors. To predict cytomegalovirus infection status, the study combined high-throughput TCR immunosequencing, statistical association of individual TCRs with disease status, and machine learning. The study aimed to test whether signatures of past pathogen exposure could be identified by cataloging public T cell receptors. What the study reported, not specific to this receptor: The presence/absence analyses assumed that sequencing depth was roughly uniform across donors, and that assumption may not be true. The classifier was reported to diagnose cytomegalovirus status with high specificity and sensitivity in both the original cohort and the validation cohort. The only immune exposure information available for the cohort was CMV serostatus. Because some donors lacked HLA typing at each locus, the association tests relied only on the typed subset. Correlated functional status among segregating V segments might be attributable to linkage disequilibrium, but an unknown experimental factor could not be ruled out. At a false discovery rate of 0.05, a later analysis linked fewer than 20,000 TCR beta sequences to specific HLA alleles. A further reported finding was that TCR beta sequences accurately predicted the HLA-A and HLA-B alleles for most subjects in the first cohort. In a later analysis, several top co-occurrence clusters were reported to appear linked to parvovirus B19, influenza, CMV and Epstein-Barr virus. The earlier analysis of around 600 of the donors excluded roughly 17 rarely observed V segments, including chromosome 9 orphons, because counts were too low. The sequencing pipeline was judged likely to have produced a cluster of highly shared sequence variants as a technical artifact. In a later genetic analysis, a missense DCLRE1C variant was associated with V-gene and J-gene trimming of TCR beta chains, and the association was replicated in an independent cohort. In vitro tests confirmed that a few of the cytomegalovirus-associated TCR beta chains recognize cytomegalovirus antigens. Compared with the roughly 700-donor mean, donors in an Asian-associated ancestry cluster had fewer N-insertions in productive TCRs, according to a later genetic analysis. In a later analysis, HLA-associated TCR beta chains were found to be more clonally expanded and to have lower generation probabilities than equally common non-associated chains. According to the authors, the approach could potentially be generalized to other disease states and immunological phenotypes. The 87-base-pair reads could not distinguish some IMGT-functional V segments, including TRBV6-2 and TRBV6-3, so those segments were excluded. A total of 150 or so TCR beta chains were listed by the study as associated with cytomegalovirus. In a later analysis, TCR association rates were found to vary across HLA loci, with the most associated TCRs seen for DRB1 alleles and the fewest for HLA-C alleles. Across donors, most TCR sequences were observed very rarely, whereas some public TCRs were present in many individuals. When HLA alleles, especially DR and DQ, strongly co-occurred, TCR associations were difficult to assign to individual alleles. In an earlier analysis of 587 of the donors, most TCR beta V segments appeared in productive rearrangements about 87% or about 30% of the time, broadly matching IMGT annotations. In this cohort, only TCR beta chains were sequenced, and detectable features were limited by the absence of alpha or paired-chain data. A later analysis found that most CMV-associated TCR beta chains appeared HLA-restricted, with HLA associations seemingly driven largely by CMV exposure.

Libraries were made using the immunoSEQ multiplex PCR assay. A mixture of 60 forward primers for TCR Vbeta segments and 13 reverse primers for TCR Jbeta segments was used in the multiplex PCR. The CDR3 region of rearranged TCR beta genes was amplified from genomic DNA with a multiplex PCR assay. On the Illumina HiSeq System, the amplified TCR beta libraries were sequenced as 87-base-pair reads. Under the source paper's analysis protocol: A later analysis counted some 80 million unique TCR beta chains across the 600 to 850 repertoires, and 10 million to 12 million of these chains were shared by at least two donors. A nearest-neighbor algorithm error-corrected the raw reads and collapsed the reads into unique sequences, merging closely related sequences to remove PCR and sequencing errors. V, D and J gene segments were assigned by aligning CDR3 sequences to IMGT reference sequences. For a sequence to be retained, a match of at least six nucleotides was required to both a V gene segment and a J gene segment. Rearrangements were called productive when the CDR3 lacked stop codons and stayed in frame with V and J; all others were non-productive. CDR3 was defined by IMGT convention, running from the second conserved V-encoded cysteine to the conserved J-encoded phenylalanine. Sequences without an unambiguous match to a single V gene segment were excluded from the earlier analysis of approximately 600 of the donors. In an earlier analysis of a few hundred of the donors, a V segment was called functional when productive rearrangements were above 56.7%, and segregating when the standard deviation between donors exceeded 5%. To diagnose cytomegalovirus status from the catalog of TCR beta chain sequences, a statistical classification framework was built. In a later analysis, TCR nucleotide sequences were compared against IMGT/GENE-DB human TR gene sequences so that V and J genes could be assigned. Using the TCRdist pipeline, a later analysis assigned CDR3 sequences along with most-parsimonious VDJ recombination scenarios. In a later analysis, every TCR beta chain was defined by the combination of its CDR3 amino acid sequence and its V-gene family, and reads without a unique V-gene family were dropped. A later analysis removed nearly 600 highly shared, low-generation-probability nucleotide sequences to deal with suspected cross-contamination and a sequencing artifact. For each public chain, a later analysis derived a clonal expansion index from normalized ranks of inferred template counts within each repertoire. A later analysis computed generation probabilities with a VDJ recombination model fitted to out-of-frame rearrangements, and checked the results against IGoR. A later analysis scored TCR-TCR, TCR-HLA and TCR-CMV co-occurrence with hypergeometric tests, applying a repertoire-size bias correction to TCR pairs. In a later analysis, false discovery rates were estimated by permuting HLA or CMV assignments 20 times. In a later analysis, co-occurring TCRs were grouped using DBSCAN, with TCRdist sequence similarity added in when clustering inside HLA-allele-positive subsets. For co-occurrence clustering, repertoires with fewer than 30,000 or more than 120,000 public chains were excluded, along with four to six repertoires with anomalous nucleotide sharing. The source is immuneACCESS, and TCRdb retained only in-frame sequences with V and J called. Part of the clones is not carried over; for the studies checked, unresolved V genes explain less than half of this, and the remainder is unexplained. The V and J calls and clone size are taken from that table; D and trimming were inferred from the DNA. The table for this sample lists more than 45,000 clones; 60% to 80% of them were counted only once. In total, the top ten clones hold 2.7% of the sample.

Rearrangement joined TRBV19 to TRBJ2-2; no D gene is confidently identified. Source material: PBMCs. This sequence was found in a woman in her forties in good health and CMV-seropositive. The bases read TGTGCCAGTAGTATGCGTGAAGAGCTGTTTTTT. It is translated as CASSMREELFF.